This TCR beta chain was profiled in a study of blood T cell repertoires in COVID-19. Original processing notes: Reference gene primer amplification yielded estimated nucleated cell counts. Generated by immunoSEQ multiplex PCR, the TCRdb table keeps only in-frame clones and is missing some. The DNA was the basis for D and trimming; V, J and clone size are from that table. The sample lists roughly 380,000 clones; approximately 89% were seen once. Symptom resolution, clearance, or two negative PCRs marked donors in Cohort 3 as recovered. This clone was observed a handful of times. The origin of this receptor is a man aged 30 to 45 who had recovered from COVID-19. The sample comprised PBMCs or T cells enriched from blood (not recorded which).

CDR3 nucleotides: TGTGCCAGCAGCGTCCAGGGGGCTGCCTATAATTCACCCCTCCACTTT. Translated: CASSVQGAAYNSPLHF. The gene calls are TRBV7-9 and TRBJ1-6; 8 bases are shared with TRBD1. The CDR3 is 16 amino acids. V lost 5 bases, J lost 2 bases, and 5 bases stayed unmatched. The V gene's germline CDR1 is SEHNR and CDR2 FQNEAQ (reference sequence).